These 21 T cell receptor beta chains share one sample of origin, sequenced in a study of cytomegalovirus exposure and HLA in healthy donors (dated by TCRdb to the late 2010s). Receptors were amplified or captured by the immunoSEQ multiplex PCR assay. For the multiplex PCR, a mixture combining 60 forward primers for TCR Vbeta segments and 13 reverse primers for TCR Jbeta segments was used. This immuneACCESS table, as held by TCRdb, lists in-frame sequences with V and J called but not all clones. Of the missing ones, under half trace to an unresolved V gene in checked studies; the others have no known cause. This sample lists 68,000 or so clones; about 82% were detected once. The ten most abundant clones make up approximately 4.2% of the sample. Sequencing was done on a sample of PBMCs. These receptors all come from a young woman in good health and CMV-seronegative.

The chain combines TRBV9 with TRBJ1-1; TRBD1 agrees at 12 bases. The CDR3 sequence is 17 residues long. The V and J ends lost 3 bases and 1 base, in that order; junction bases with no gene match: 7. Germline CDR1 reads SGDLS; CDR2 reads YYNGEE. Here the CDR3 reads CASSASVGQGANTEAFF. CDR3 nucleotides: TGTGCCAGCAGCGCCTCAGTGGGACAGGGGGCGAACACTGAAGCTTTCTTT. Filled out from reference TRBV9 and TRBJ1-1, the complete variable domain reads DSGVTQTPKHLITATGQRVTLRCSPRSGDLSVYWYQQSLDQGLQFLIQYYNGEERAKGNILERFSAQQFPDLHSELNLSSLELGDSALYFCASSASVGQGANTEAFFGQGTRLTVV.

The chain is built from TRBV4-1 and TRBJ2-1, with TRBD1 as a possible D gene (5 bases). CDR3 size: 19 residues. Germline CDR1 is MGHRA and CDR2 is YSYEKL. The V gene lost 4 bases and the J gene lost 7 bases, with 29 bases spanning the gap. CDR3 region: CASSRSIIVGQGKGNEQFF. CDR3 DNA: TGCGCCAGCAGCCGGTCCATCATCGTGGGGCAGGGAAAAGGAAATGAGCAGTTCTTC.

There are a few counts of this clone. V and J are TRBV2 and TRBJ1-2, with D unresolved. The CDR3 contains 13 residues. Germline V gives CDR1 SNHLY, CDR2 FYNNEI. The germline V and J ends were trimmed by 5 bases and 2 bases, with 9 bases remaining between them. This CDR3 reads CASSPEPNYGYTF. The CDR3 nucleotides are TGTGCCAGCAGTCCGGAGCCCAACTATGGCTACACCTTC.

The chain combines TRBV19 with TRBJ2-5; D perhaps matches TRBD1 (6 bases). Germline V gene sequence: CDR1 LNHDA, CDR2 SQIVND (reference sequence). This CDR3 spans 12 amino acids. V was shortened by 7 bases and J by 4 bases, with 10 bases between the two germline ends. The CDR3 DNA sequence: TGTGCCAGTATGGGGGCTGGAGAGACCCAGTACTTC. Residues: CASMGAGETQYF.

The V and J genes are TRBV15 and TRBJ2-1; D perhaps matches TRBD1 (5 bases). Germline assignment: CDR1 LNHNV and CDR2 YYDKDF (reference sequence). CDR3 length equals 14 residues. V lost 0 bases and J lost 5, with 8 bases in between. The DNA for the CDR3 is TGTGCCACCAGCAGAGAGGACAACAACAATGAGCAGTTCTTC. It is translated as CATSREDNNNEQFF.

A single count supports this clone. This specimen includes other DNA sequences encoding the same CDR3. The V and J genes are TRBV9 and TRBJ2-7; unclear D gene. The CDR3 contains 13 residues. V lost 2 bases and J lost 0, with 6 bases in between. CDR1 SGDLS and CDR2 YYNGEE come from the germline V gene. The CDR3: CASSVASSYEQYF. The CDR3 DNA is TGTGCCAGCAGCGTCGCCAGCTCCTACGAGCAGTACTTC.

This rearrangement joins TRBV28 to TRBJ1-5, with TRBD1 matching 7 bases. The CDR3 loop spans 15 amino acids. Germline CDR1 MDHEN, CDR2 SYDVKM. Losses at the gene ends were 2 bases for V and 9 bases for J; bases not matched to a gene: 10. CDR3 DNA sequence: TGTGCCAGCAGTTTACCCCCGGGACAGCCAGGGCCCCAGCATTTT. It is translated as CASSLPPGQPGPQHF.

The gene calls are TRBV5-1 and TRBJ2-1; 8 bases fit TRBD1. Germline CDR1 and CDR2: SGHRS and YFSETQ. V dropped 0 bases and J dropped 9; count of bases not matched to a gene: 8. The CDR3 length is 15 residues. CDR3 in DNA: TGCGCCAGCAGCTTGGTGCAGGGGGCGGGTCGTGAGCAGTTCTTC. It specifies CASSLVQGAGREQFF. Drawing the rest from reference TRBV5-1 and TRBJ2-1, the complete variable domain is KAGVTQTPRYLIKTRGQQVTLSCSPISGHRSVSWYQQTPGQGLQFLFEYFSETQRNKGNFPGRFSGRQFSNSRSEMNVSTLELGDSALYLCASSLVQGAGREQFFGPGTRLTVL.

This clone was seen a single time. The chain carries TRBV30 and TRBJ2-1; D is perhaps TRBD1 (6 bases). Trimming removed 5 bases from V and 15 bases from J, with 17 bases in between. The CDR3 loop spans 11 amino acids. The germline V gene encodes CDR1 GTSNPN and CDR2 SVGIG (reference sequence). Here the CDR3 reads CAWSHLSQGFF. The CDR3, as DNA: TGTGCCTGGTCGCACCTGTCACAGGGGTTCTTC.

CDR3 coding DNA: TGTGCCTGGAAGCCGGGACAGGTCTCCTACGAGCAGTACTTC. Translating it yields CAWKPGQVSYEQYF. The rearrangement joins TRBV30 to TRBJ2-7; 8 bases fit TRBD1. The germline V gene encodes CDR1 GTSNPN and CDR2 SVGIG (reference sequence). The CDR3 extends over 14 amino acids. V gave up 4 bases and J gave up 0 bases; unmatched junction bases: 5.

This clone has only a few counts. The V call is TRBV25-1, the J call TRBJ2-5, with D possibly TRBD2 on 5 matching bases. V dropped 4 bases and J dropped 4 bases, with 16 bases sitting between them. Germline CDR1 MGHDK, CDR2 SYGVNS. The CDR3 is 15 amino acids. Here the CDR3 DNA reads TGTGCCAGCAGTGCAGCCCTCTATGAGGGAGAGACCCAGTACTTC. Its protein product is CASSAALYEGETQYF.

This clone was seen a single time. The chain carries TRBV7-2 and TRBJ2-5; TRBD2 agrees at 15 bases. The CDR3 totals 17 residues. Germline-derived CDR1 and CDR2 are SGHTA and FQGNSA. J was trimmed by 5 bases and V by 8 bases; bases with no gene match: 12. The CDR3 nucleotides read TGTGCCAGCGGCGATCCGGGACTAGCGGGAGGATCCGAGACCCAGTACTTC. As protein: CASGDPGLAGGSETQYF.

This clone was detected only a few times. The chain links TRBV25-1 to TRBJ1-1; a possible D gene is TRBD1 (5 bases). The CDR3 is 13 residues long. The V gene lost 2 bases and the J gene lost 3 bases, with 7 bases spanning the gap. Per germline, CDR1 MGHDK and CDR2 SYGVNS. Here the CDR3 reads CASSEGADTEAFF. CDR3 bases: TGTGCCAGCAGTGAAGGGGCAGACACTGAAGCTTTCTTT.

The genes are TRBV4-3 and TRBJ2-1; D might be TRBD2 (5 bases). Germline V gene lookup returns CDR1 LGHNA and CDR2 YSLEER. The CDR3 loop spans 15 amino acids. Trimming pared 1 base from V and 9 bases from J, leaving 16 bases between. The CDR3 protein is CASSQAGYGKSEQFF. CDR3 sequence (DNA): TGCGCCAGCAGCCAAGCGGGGTATGGTAAGAGTGAGCAGTTCTTC.

This chain links TRBV6-1 with TRBJ2-1; D perhaps matches TRBD2 (6 bases). The germline CDR1 and CDR2 sequences are MNHNS and SASEGT. Deletions cut 4 bases from V and 0 bases from J, with 10 bases between. The CDR3 extends over 15 amino acids. The CDR3 DNA is TGTGCCAGCAGTGTGGAGGGCCGCTCCTACAATGAGCAGTTCTTC. Amino acid sequence: CASSVEGRSYNEQFF.

The chain employs TRBV9 and TRBJ2-5, with D possibly TRBD2 on 6 matching bases. The last part of the DNA fits TRBJ2-7 better; the J call may be wrong. The CDR3 sequence is 14 residues long. CDR1 is SGDLS and CDR2 is YYNGEE in the germline V gene. CDR3 region: CASSMSGEPYEQYF. The CDR3 DNA reads TGTGCCAGCAGTATGTCGGGGGAACCCTACGAGCAGTACTTC.

The rearrangement links TRBV30 to TRBJ2-1; 10 nucleotides match TRBD2. V lost 8 bases to trimming and J lost 4 bases; unmatched junction nucleotides: 8. The CDR3 contains 14 residues. CDR1 and CDR2 (germline): GTSNPN, SVGIG (reference sequence). For the CDR3, the DNA is TGTGCCAGAGAAGCGGGAGGGCCGTACAATGAGCAGTTCTTC. Its translation is CAREAGGPYNEQFF.

The rearrangement links TRBV28 to TRBJ2-2; D is ambiguous. This CDR3 is 13 amino acids long. Per the germline V gene, CDR1 is MDHEN and CDR2 is SYDVKM. Trimming stripped 4 bases from V and 7 bases from J, with 10 bases between. CDR3 in amino acids: CASSSSPVGELFF. In DNA form, the CDR3 reads TGTGCCAGCAGTTCAAGCCCGGTCGGGGAGCTGTTTTTT.

This clone was detected only a few times. V usage is TRBV28 and J usage is TRBJ1-5, with D unresolved. Trimming left V 3 bases short and J 1 base short, with 7 bases between. This CDR3 region has 14 residues. Germline V gene data show CDR1 as MDHEN and CDR2 as SYDVKM. The CDR3, as DNA: TGTGCCAGCAGTTTGCTATTGAGCAATCAGCCCCAGCATTTT. Its protein is CASSLLLSNQPQHF.

J is TRBJ2-1 and V is TRBV2; TRBD2 matches at 9 bases. V lost 7 bases, J lost 6 bases, and 13 bases stayed unmatched. This CDR3 region has 16 residues. CDR1 SNHLY and CDR2 FYNNEI come from the germline V gene. CDR3 amino acids: CASKGSPGLAGNEQFF. CDR3 bases: TGTGCCAGCAAAGGCTCCCCGGGACTAGCAGGCAATGAGCAGTTCTTC.

The J gene is TRBJ1-2, the V gene TRBV4-3, with D perhaps TRBD1 (5 bases). From germline, CDR1 is LGHNA and CDR2 YSLEER. The CDR3 extends over 16 amino acids. Deletions cut 0 bases from V and 3 bases from J, with 14 bases between. The CDR3 DNA reads as TGCGCCAGCAGCCAAGATCACTCTGCCAGGGACTATGGCTACACCTTC. It encodes CASSQDHSARDYGYTF.